The clone carrying this T cell receptor (beta chain) was counted once. The antigen remains unidentified. The data stem from a study of shared clonotypes between healthy human individuals. Points from the study as a whole: Only blood was sampled, and tissue TCR repertoires likely differ from blood ones.

CDR1 is DFQATT, CDR2 SNEGSKA, per germline (reference sequence). Trimming removed 6 bases at V and 5 bases at J, with 8 bases between. This CDR3 has 10 amino acids. Sequenced by immunoSEQ multiplex PCR; TCRdb stores in-frame clones only, minus some. The repertoire holds about 960,000 clones, with around three quarters as singletons. The material sequenced was memory CD4+ T cells sorted from blood. Subset reported: CD45RA-negative fraction. The rearrangement links TRBV20-1 to TRBJ2-7, with a tentative D call TRBD1 (6 bases). This TCR derives from a man between 18 and 35 years old in good health. CDR3 DNA sequence: TGCAGTGCCCACAGGGACGAGCAGTACTTC. Translating gives CSAHRDEQYF.